A single sample is the source of the 3 T cell receptor beta chains below, sequenced in a study of cytomegalovirus exposure and HLA in healthy donors. The PCR made use of 60 Vbeta and 13 Jbeta primers. Assay used: immunoSEQ multiplex PCR; TCRdb lists only in-frame clones, some missing. This table holds 50,000 or so clones, 45% to 70% found once. The sample comprised PBMCs. All receptors come from a human donor in good health.

This chain links TRBV14 with TRBJ2-2; no definite D call. The V gene's germline CDR1 is SGHDN and CDR2 FVKESK. The CDR3 runs 16 residues. Trimming cost V 4 bases and J 3 bases, with 15 bases left between them. Here the CDR3 DNA reads TGTGCCAGCAGCCCGCCTCTGGCAGATTACACCGGGGAGCTGTTTTTT. This sequence encodes CASSPPLADYTGELFF.

In this sample, this clone turned up once. The chain carries TRBV5-6 and TRBJ2-5; no clear D. CDR3 length equals 15 residues. In germline, CDR1 is SGHDT, CDR2 YYEEEE. Trimming left V 1 base short and J 2 bases short, with 12 bases between. CDR3 in DNA: TGTGCCAGCAGCTTGTATGGTCCCAGGCAAGAGACCCAGTACTTC. This encodes CASSLYGPRQETQYF.

The chain is built from TRBV10-2 and TRBJ1-5; 10 nucleotides align to TRBD1. CDR1 is WSHSY, CDR2 SAAADI, per germline. CDR3 length: 15 residues. The junction had 8 bases not matched to a gene; V was cut back by 6 bases and J by 6 bases. The CDR3 loop reads CASSTKDRGSQPQHF. The CDR3 nucleotides read TGCGCCAGCAGCACCAAGGACAGGGGGTCTCAGCCCCAGCATTTT.